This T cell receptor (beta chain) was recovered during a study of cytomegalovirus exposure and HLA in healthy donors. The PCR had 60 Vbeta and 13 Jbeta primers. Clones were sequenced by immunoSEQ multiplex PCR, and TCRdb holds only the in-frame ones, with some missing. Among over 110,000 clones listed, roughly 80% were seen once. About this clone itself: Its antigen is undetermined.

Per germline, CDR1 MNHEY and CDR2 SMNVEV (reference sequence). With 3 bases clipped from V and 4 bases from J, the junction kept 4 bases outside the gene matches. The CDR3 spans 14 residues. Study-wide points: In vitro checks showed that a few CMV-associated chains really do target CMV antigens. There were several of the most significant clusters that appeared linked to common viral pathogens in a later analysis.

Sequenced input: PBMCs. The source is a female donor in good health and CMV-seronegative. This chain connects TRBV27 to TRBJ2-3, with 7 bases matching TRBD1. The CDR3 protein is CASSFRGPADTQYF. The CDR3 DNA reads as TGTGCCAGCAGTTTTAGGGGGCCTGCAGATACGCAGTATTTT.